These 25 T cell receptor beta chains originate from one sample sequenced in a study of CD8 T cells in Susac syndrome. RNA in amounts of 0.5 to 1 ug was reverse transcribed with random hexamers. MiXCR, run by TCRdb on the immunoSEQ multiplex PCR reads, gives a single entry per CDR3 protein. The table includes about 180,000 distinct CDR3 sequences, 90% to 95% detected once. Sample: CD4+ T cells from PBMCs. The source is a human donor with Susac syndrome.

The chain uses TRBV20-1 and TRBJ2-1, with D unclear. Germline V gives CDR1 DFQATT, CDR2 SNEGSKA (reference sequence). This CDR3 region has 14 residues. Trimming stripped 2 bases from V and 10 bases from J, with 18 bases between. This CDR3 is CSARSGMWVGEQFF. The CDR3 DNA sequence: TGCAGTGCTAGATCAGGAATGTGGGTGGGGGAGCAGTTCTTC.

Here the CDR3 DNA reads TGCGCCAGCAGCCGAGAGGGACAGAACTATAATTCACCCCTCCACTTT. Translating gives CASSREGQNYNSPLHF. The chain combines TRBV4-1 with TRBJ1-6, with 7 bases fitting TRBD1. This CDR3 contains 16 residues. Germline-derived CDR1 and CDR2 are MGHRA and YSYEKL. J lost 3 bases, V lost 4 bases, and 6 bases had no gene match.

This sequence joins TRBV7-3 and TRBJ2-7; D is unclear. The germline gives CDR1 SGHTA, CDR2 FQGTGA. This CDR3 is built from 15 residues. V shed 1 base and J shed 4 bases, with 14 bases lying between them. CDR3 sequence: CASSLMAKSPYEQYF. In DNA form, the CDR3 reads TGTGCCAGCAGCTTAATGGCCAAAAGCCCTTACGAGCAGTACTTC.

This chain joins TRBV12-3 or TRBV12-4 and TRBJ2-5; TRBD2 is a possible D gene (5 bases). The germline V and J ends were trimmed by 1 base and 2 bases, with 8 bases remaining between them. This CDR3 contains 14 residues. The CDR3 DNA reads TGTGCCAGCAGTTTAGGTTCGGGACAAGAGACCCAGTACTTC. It is translated as CASSLGSGQETQYF.

The chain employs TRBV3-1 and TRBJ2-2; tentatively, D is TRBD1 (6 bases). Germline-derived CDR1 and CDR2 are LGHDT and YNNKEL (reference sequence). Trimming took off 1 base at V and 6 bases at J, with 12 bases between the two ends. This CDR3 has 15 amino acids. The DNA of the CDR3 is TGTGCCAGCAGCCAAGTAACCAGGGGCGCCGGGGAGCTGTTTTTT. Amino acids: CASSQVTRGAGELFF.

This CDR3 is CASTKRTGGGRDTQYF. Written as DNA, the CDR3 is TGTGCCAGCACCAAGAGGACAGGGGGCGGGCGGGATACGCAGTATTTT. The chain uses TRBV12-3 or TRBV12-4 and TRBJ2-3, with 11 bases that match TRBD1. The CDR3 has 16 amino acids. V shed 7 bases and J 6 bases; nucleotides not matched to a gene: 12.

This chain connects TRBV18 to TRBJ2-7; TRBD2 matches 9 bases. From germline, CDR1 is KGHSH and CDR2 LQKENI. The V gene end was trimmed by 2 bases and the J gene end by 2 bases; junction bases not matched to a gene: 4. The CDR3 has 15 residues. The CDR3 loop reads CASSPAGGIAYEQYF. The DNA for the CDR3 is TGTGCCAGCTCACCAGCGGGGGGGATCGCCTACGAGCAGTACTTC.

The chain employs TRBV15 and TRBJ2-7; D uncertain. Germline CDR1 is LNHNV and CDR2 is YYDKDF (reference sequence). The CDR3 has 14 residues. Trimming pared 0 bases from V and 0 bases from J, leaving 6 bases between. This CDR3 reads CATSRDTSSYEQYF. DNA of the CDR3: TGTGCCACCAGCAGAGATACCTCCTCCTACGAGCAGTACTTC.

The chain employs TRBV20-1 and TRBJ1-1; possibly TRBD1 for D (6 bases). CDR1 and CDR2 (germline): DFQATT, SNEGSKA (reference sequence). The CDR3 extends over 13 amino acids. The V end was cut by 6 bases, the J end by 7 bases, with 18 bases between. This chain's CDR3 is CSATDRPPFEAFF. In nucleotides, the CDR3 is TGCAGTGCCACAGACAGGCCGCCCTTTGAAGCTTTCTTT.

The J gene is TRBJ2-7, the V gene TRBV7-2, with a weak D call TRBD2 (6 bases). Per germline, CDR1 SGHTA and CDR2 FQGNSA. This CDR3 contains 16 residues. V lost 0 bases and J lost 1, with 13 bases in between. The DNA of the CDR3 is TGTGCCAGCAGCTTAGCGCGAGGGGCGGGGTCCTACGAGCAGTACTTC. This codes for CASSLARGAGSYEQYF.

The rearrangement links TRBV20-1 to TRBJ1-5; 11 nucleotides line up with TRBD1. J was trimmed by 2 bases and V by 6 bases; bases with no gene match: 12. Germline V gene sequence: CDR1 DFQATT, CDR2 SNEGSKA (reference sequence). The CDR3 totals 17 residues. DNA for the CDR3: TGCAGTGCAACCGGGACAGGGGGTCAAAGGCGCAATCAGCCCCAGCATTTT. Encoded protein: CSATGTGGQRRNQPQHF.

The chain links TRBV5-4 to TRBJ2-5; 11 nucleotides match TRBD2. V shed 3 bases, J shed 11 bases, and the junction held 12 bases outside the gene matches. The length of the CDR3 is 15 residues. Germline lookup yields CDR1 SGHNT and CDR2 YYREEE (reference sequence). In nucleotides, the CDR3 is TGTGCCAGCAGCTCGATACTAGCGGGGGATATGGAGCAGTACTTC. This codes for CASSSILAGDMEQYF.

V gene TRBV18 combines with J gene TRBJ2-7; tentatively, D is TRBD1 (5 bases). CDR3 size: 14 residues. Trimming removed 1 base at V and 2 bases at J, with 9 bases between. Germline V gene sequence: CDR1 KGHSH, CDR2 LQKENI. CDR3 sequence reads: CASSPLTDTYEQYF. CDR3 sequence (DNA): TGTGCCAGCTCACCACTAACGGACACCTACGAGCAGTACTTC.

This CDR3 reads CASSFRAGLTPQHF. The CDR3, as DNA: TGTGCCAGCAGCTTCCGCGCAGGGCTAACCCCCCAGCATTTT. The V gene is TRBV5-6, the J gene TRBJ1-5; D possibly corresponds to TRBD1 (5 bases). The germline V gene encodes CDR1 SGHDT and CDR2 YYEEEE. V lost 2 bases and J 10 bases, leaving 16 bases between the germline ends. The CDR3 loop spans 14 amino acids. Complete variable domain (other parts from reference TRBV5-6 and TRBJ1-5): DAGVTQSPTHLIKTRGQQVTLRCSPKSGHDTVSWYQQALGQGPQFIFQYYEEEERQRGNFPDRFSGHQFPNYSSELNVNALLLGDSALYLCASSFRAGLTPQHFGDGTRLSIL.

The chain recombines TRBV5-1 with TRBJ1-2, with 7 bases fitting TRBD1. With V trimmed by 0 bases and J by 4 bases, 6 bases remained unmatched. Germline CDR1 reads SGHRS; CDR2 reads YFSETQ. The CDR3 loop spans 15 amino acids. CDR3 amino acids: CASSLEQGNFYGYTF. The CDR3 nucleotides are TGCGCCAGCAGCTTGGAACAGGGGAATTTCTATGGCTACACCTTC. Complete variable domain (other parts from reference TRBV5-1 and TRBJ1-2): KAGVTQTPRYLIKTRGQQVTLSCSPISGHRSVSWYQQTPGQGLQFLFEYFSETQRNKGNFPGRFSGRQFSNSRSEMNVSTLELGDSALYLCASSLEQGNFYGYTFGSGTRLTVV.

This chain joins TRBV10-3 and TRBJ2-6; 11 bases are a match to TRBD1. After removal of 8 bases from V and 0 bases from J, the junction contained 3 bases not matched to a gene. Per germline, CDR1 ENHRY and CDR2 SYGVKD. The CDR3 contains 16 residues. CDR3 DNA: TGTGCCATCTCCGGGACAGGGGGCTCTGGGGCCAACGTCCTGACTTTC. As protein: CAISGTGGSGANVLTF.

This chain connects TRBV5-1 to TRBJ2-3, with D possibly being TRBD1 or TRBD2 (5 bases each). The V gene's germline CDR1 is SGHRS and CDR2 YFSETQ. V was cut by 5 bases and J by 2 bases, with 12 bases left in between. The length of the CDR3 is 14 residues. The CDR3 DNA reads as TGCGCCAGCAGTAGGGACGGTTTCACAGATACGCAGTATTTT. Protein sequence: CASSRDGFTDTQYF.

CDR3 amino acids: CSAIYSNTGELFF. The CDR3 DNA is TGCAGTGCTATCTACAGCAACACCGGGGAGCTGTTTTTT. The V call is TRBV20-1, the J call TRBJ2-2; D gene ambiguous. CDR1 DFQATT and CDR2 SNEGSKA come from the germline V gene (reference sequence). The CDR3 has 13 residues. Trimming removed 4 bases from V and 2 bases from J, with 8 bases in between.

This chain joins TRBV7-6 and TRBJ1-1; possible D gene TRBD1, 6 bases. The CDR3 is 15 amino acids. Per the germline V gene, CDR1 is SGHVS and CDR2 is FNYEAQ. Trimming took 5 bases from V and 0 from J, leaving 13 bases between them. CDR3 nucleotides: TGTGCCAGCAGCCGTGGGGGGGCGATGAACACTGAAGCTTTCTTT. It is translated as CASSRGGAMNTEAFF.

The J gene is TRBJ1-5, the V gene TRBV5-6; 8 bases align to TRBD1. With 0 bases clipped from V and 6 bases from J, the junction kept 8 bases outside the gene matches. In germline, CDR1 is SGHDT, CDR2 YYEEEE. The CDR3 is 16 amino acids. The CDR3, as DNA: TGTGCCAGCAGCTTGGCCAAAGGACAGGGAAGTCAGCCCCAGCATTTT. Residues: CASSLAKGQGSQPQHF.

This sequence joins TRBV12-5 and TRBJ1-2; D ambiguous. The CDR3 spans 12 residues. Germline V gene data show CDR1 as LGHNT and CDR2 as FRNRAP. Trimming took off 8 bases at V and 0 bases at J, with 7 bases between the two ends. CDR3 sequence reads: CASSGSNYGYTF. CDR3 nucleotide sequence: TGTGCTAGTTCCGGCTCTAACTATGGCTACACCTTC. Complete variable domain (other parts from reference TRBV12-5 and TRBJ1-2): DARVTQTPRHKVTEMGQEVTMRCQPILGHNTVFWYRQTMMQGLELLAYFRNRAPLDDSGMPKDRFSAEMPDATLATLKIQPSEPRDSAVYFCASSGSNYGYTFGSGTRLTVV.

The chain combines TRBV29-1 with TRBJ2-3; TRBD2 is a possible D gene (5 bases). There are 12 residues in the CDR3. CDR1 SQVTM and CDR2 ANQGSEA come from the germline V gene. With 7 bases removed from V and 4 bases from J, the gap between germline ends came to 12 bases. The CDR3 is CSARRGSDTQYF. CDR3 bases: TGCAGCGCCCGCCGAGGGTCAGATACGCAGTATTTT.

The gene calls are TRBV20-1 and TRBJ2-3, with D perhaps TRBD1 or TRBD2 (5 bases each). CDR1 DFQATT and CDR2 SNEGSKA come from the germline V gene (reference sequence). The CDR3 contains 14 residues. Trimming pared 1 base from V and 6 bases from J, leaving 14 bases between. CDR3 bases: TGCAGTGCTAGAGCCCAGGGACCTTTGGATACGCAGTATTTT. Its protein product is CSARAQGPLDTQYF.

The chain combines TRBV6-2 or TRBV6-3 with TRBJ2-5; unclear D gene. V dropped 7 bases and J dropped 5 bases, with 8 bases sitting between them. The CDR3 has 11 amino acids. Germline CDR1 MNHEY, CDR2 SVGEGT. CDR3 loop: CASTHGETQYF. In nucleotides, the CDR3 is TGTGCCAGCACCCACGGGGAGACCCAGTACTTC.

As DNA, the CDR3 is TGTGCCAGCAGCTTCACTAGCGGGGGTTCCAATGAGCAGTTCTTC. This sequence encodes CASSFTSGGSNEQFF. The gene calls are TRBV11-2 and TRBJ2-1, with 11 positions matching TRBD2. The V and J ends lost 3 bases and 6 bases, in that order; junction bases with no gene match: 4. This CDR3 spans 15 amino acids. Germline V gene sequence: CDR1 SGHAT, CDR2 FQNNGV.